This T cell receptor (beta chain) was retrieved from a study of blood T cell repertoires in COVID-19. Clones were read by immunoSEQ multiplex PCR, and TCRdb kept only the in-frame ones, dropping some. The sample comprises roughly 250,000 clones, more than 75% of which are singletons, and about 1% rests with the top ten. This CDR3 is built from 17 residues. CDR1 and CDR2 (germline): MNHEY, SVGEGT. The trim removed 5 bases at V and 0 bases at J, leaving 8 bases unmatched. This receptor was obtained from a man aged 35-49 years with acute or convalescent COVID-19. The chain combines TRBV6-2 or TRBV6-3 with TRBJ1-3; 9 positions agree with TRBD1. Sequenced material: peripheral blood. Written as DNA, the CDR3 is TGTGCCAGCAGTCGGGGGACAGGGTTGAGCTCTGGAAACACCATATATTTT. Its translation is CASSRGTGLSSGNTIYF.